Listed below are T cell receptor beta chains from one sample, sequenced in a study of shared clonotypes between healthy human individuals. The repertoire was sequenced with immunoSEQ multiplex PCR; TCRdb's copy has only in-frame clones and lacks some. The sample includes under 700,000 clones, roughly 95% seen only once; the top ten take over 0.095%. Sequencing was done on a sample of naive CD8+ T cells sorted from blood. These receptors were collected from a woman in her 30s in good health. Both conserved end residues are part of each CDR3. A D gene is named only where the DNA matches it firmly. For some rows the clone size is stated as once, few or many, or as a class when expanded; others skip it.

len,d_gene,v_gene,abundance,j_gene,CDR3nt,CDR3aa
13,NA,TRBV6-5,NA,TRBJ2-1,TGTGCCAGCAGCTACGGGAATCACAATGAGCAGTTCTTC,CASSYGNHNEQFF
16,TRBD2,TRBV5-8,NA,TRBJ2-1,TGTGCCAGCAGTTTCCTAGCGGGATCCGTCTACAATGAGCAGTTCTTC,CASSFLAGSVYNEQFF
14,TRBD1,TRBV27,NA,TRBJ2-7,TGTGCCAGCAAGGGGGACAGGAATCTCTACGAGCAGTACTTC,CASKGDRNLYEQYF
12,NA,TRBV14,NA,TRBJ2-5,TGTGCCAGCAGCAGGGACCAAGAGACCCAGTACTTC,CASSRDQETQYF
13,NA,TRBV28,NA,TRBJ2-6,TGTGCCAGCAGTTTTTTTGGGGCCAACGTCCTGACTTTC,CASSFFGANVLTF
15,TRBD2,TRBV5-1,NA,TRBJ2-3,TGCGCCAGCAGCTTGCGCCTAGCGGTAACAGATACGCAGTATTTT,CASSLRLAVTDTQYF
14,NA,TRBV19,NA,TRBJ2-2,TGTGCCAGTACCTCGTTGAGGTCCTCCGGGGAGCTGTTTTTT,CASTSLRSSGELFF
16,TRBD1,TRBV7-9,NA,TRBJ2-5,TGTGCCAGCAGCTTGGAAAAGGGGGCCGGGAAAGAGACCCAGTACTTC,CASSLEKGAGKETQYF
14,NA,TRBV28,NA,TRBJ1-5,TGTGCCAGCAGTTTTTATGTCTTTAATCAGCCCCAGCATTTT,CASSFYVFNQPQHF
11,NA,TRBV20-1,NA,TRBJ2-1,TGCAGTGCGTTTTCGGGGGTGGGGCAGTTCTTC,CSAFSGVGQFF
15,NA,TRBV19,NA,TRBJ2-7,TGTGCCAGTTCTCCGGTTTTGGGTTTCTCCTACGAGCAGTACTTC,CASSPVLGFSYEQYF
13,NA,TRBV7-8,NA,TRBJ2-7,TGTGCCAGCAGCATCATGTATACCTACGAGCAGTACTTC,CASSIMYTYEQYF
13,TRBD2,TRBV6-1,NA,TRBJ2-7,TGTGCCAGCAGTGAGGGGGGGTCCTACGAGCAGTACTTC,CASSEGGSYEQYF
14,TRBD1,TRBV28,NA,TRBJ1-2,TGTGCCAGCACTAGTACAGGGGCCAACTATGGCTACACCTTC,CASTSTGANYGYTF
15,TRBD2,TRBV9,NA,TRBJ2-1,TGTGCCAGCAGCGTAGAAAGCGGGAGCTCAAATGAGCAGTTCTTC,CASSVESGSSNEQFF
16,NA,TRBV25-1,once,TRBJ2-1,TGTGCCAGCAGTGATCCCCGGACCTACTCCTACAATGAGCAGTTCTTC,CASSDPRTYSYNEQFF
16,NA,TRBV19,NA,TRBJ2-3,TGTGCCAGTAGTATAGGTCTTCAGAAGCACACAGATACGCAGTATTTT,CASSIGLQKHTDTQYF
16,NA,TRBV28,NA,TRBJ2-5,TGTGCCAGCAGGGGGCTGAGGGTCCCCCTAGGGGAGACCCAGTACTTC,CASRGLRVPLGETQYF
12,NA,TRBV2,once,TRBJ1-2,TGTGCCAGCAGTGAAGGTCAGGGTGGCTACACCTTC,CASSEGQGGYTF
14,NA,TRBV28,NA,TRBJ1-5,TGTGCCAGCAGAACCGAGGGAGGTTATCAGCCCCAGCATTTT,CASRTEGGYQPQHF
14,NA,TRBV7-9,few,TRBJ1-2,TGTGCCAGCACCCCGTGGACGGGGGTCTATGGCTACACCTTC,CASTPWTGVYGYTF
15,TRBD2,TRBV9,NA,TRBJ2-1,TGTGCCAGCAGCGTAGCGGGAGGTTCGTACAATGAGCAGTTCTTC,CASSVAGGSYNEQFF
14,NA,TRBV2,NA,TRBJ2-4,TGTGCCACCCGTAGCGTAGCAGCCAAAAACATTCAGTACTTC,CATRSVAAKNIQYF
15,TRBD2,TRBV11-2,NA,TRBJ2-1,TGTGCCAGCAGCACTAGCGGGACTTCCTACAATGAGCAGTTCTTC,CASSTSGTSYNEQFF
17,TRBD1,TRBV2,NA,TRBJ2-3,TGTGCCAGCAGTGAACCCACGACAGGGAGCGGTTTGGATACGCAGTATTTT,CASSEPTTGSGLDTQYF
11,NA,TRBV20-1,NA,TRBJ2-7,TGCAGTGCTAGAGATGGCTTAGAGGGCAACTTC,CSARDGLEGNF
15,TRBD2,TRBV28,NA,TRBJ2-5,TGTGCCAGCAGTTTAACCAGCGGGAGGGTGGAGACCCAGTACTTC,CASSLTSGRVETQYF
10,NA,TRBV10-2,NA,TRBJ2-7,TGCGCCAGCAGTGATCACGAGCAGTACTTC,CASSDHEQYF
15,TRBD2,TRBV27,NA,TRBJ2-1,TGTGCCAGCAGTTCGGTGGGGACTAGCCACAATGAGCAGTTCTTC,CASSSVGTSHNEQFF
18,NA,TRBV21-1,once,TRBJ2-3,TGTGCCAGCAGCAAAGGTTATGCGGGACAGGGTTCCACAGATACGCAGTATTTT,CASSKGYAGQGSTDTQYF
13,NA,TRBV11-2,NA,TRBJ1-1,TGTGCCAGCAGCTGGGGGACACTTACTGAAGCTTTCTTT,CASSWGTLTEAFF
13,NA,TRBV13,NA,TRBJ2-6,TGTGCCAGCAGCCCGACACACGCCAACGTCCTGACTTTC,CASSPTHANVLTF
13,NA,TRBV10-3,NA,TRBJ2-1,TGTGCCATCAGTGGGGACAATTACAATGAGCAGTTCTTC,CAISGDNYNEQFF
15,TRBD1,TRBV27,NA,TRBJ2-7,TGTGCCAGCAGACACAACAGGGGACAAGTCTACGAGCAGTACTTC,CASRHNRGQVYEQYF
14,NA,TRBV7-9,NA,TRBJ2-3,TGTGCCAGCAGCTCCTATGCTTCGCTCCCAACGCAGTATTTT,CASSSYASLPTQYF
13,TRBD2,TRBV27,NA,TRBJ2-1,TGTGCCAGCAGTTTAATACTAGCGGATGAGCAGTTCTTC,CASSLILADEQFF
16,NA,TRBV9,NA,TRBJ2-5,TGTGCCAGCAGCGTACAGGGCCGGACGGTTCAAGAGACCCAGTACTTC,CASSVQGRTVQETQYF
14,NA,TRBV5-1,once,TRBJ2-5,TGCGCCAGCAGCTTGGCCCTCGGGGAGGAGACCCAGTACTTC,CASSLALGEETQYF
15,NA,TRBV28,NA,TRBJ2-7,TGTGCCAGCAGTTTAGGGGGCGCAAACGCCTACGAGCAGTACTTC,CASSLGGANAYEQYF
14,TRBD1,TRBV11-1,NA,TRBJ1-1,TGTGCCAGCAGCCAAACAGGGGGCAGTACTGAAGCTTTCTTT,CASSQTGGSTEAFF
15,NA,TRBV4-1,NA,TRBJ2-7,TGCGCCAGCAGCCAAGAACCGACTAGCTCCTACGAGCAGTACTTC,CASSQEPTSSYEQYF
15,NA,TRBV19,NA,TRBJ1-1,TGTGCCAGTAGTATGTGGGGGGCGAGGATACTTGAAGCTTTCTTT,CASSMWGARILEAFF
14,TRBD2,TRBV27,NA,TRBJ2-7,TGTGCCAGCAGTATGGGAGGGGTGTTTGCCGAGCAGTACTTC,CASSMGGVFAEQYF
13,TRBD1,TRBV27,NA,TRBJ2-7,TGTGCCAGCAGTTCCGGGACAGGCCACGAGCAGTACTTC,CASSSGTGHEQYF
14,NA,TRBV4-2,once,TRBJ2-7,TGTGCCAGCAGCCAAGATTCAGGGGCCTACGAGCAGTACTTC,CASSQDSGAYEQYF
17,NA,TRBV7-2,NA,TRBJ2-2,TGTGCCAGCACCCCGGGGGTTTTCAGAACGAACACCGGGGAGCTGTTTTTT,CASTPGVFRTNTGELFF
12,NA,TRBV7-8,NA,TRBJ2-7,TGTGCCAGCAGCTCTGATCGGAACGAGCAGTACTTC,CASSSDRNEQYF
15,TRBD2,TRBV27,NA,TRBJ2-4,TGTGCCAGCAGCTCCAGCACTAGCGGGAGGAACATTCAGTACTTC,CASSSSTSGRNIQYF
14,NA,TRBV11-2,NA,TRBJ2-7,TGTGCCAGCAGCCCGCCGGGACCCCTCTACGAGCAGTACTTC,CASSPPGPLYEQYF
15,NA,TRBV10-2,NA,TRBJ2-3,TGCGCCAGCAGTGAGAAGGAGTCAGGCAGGGATACGCAGTATTTT,CASSEKESGRDTQYF
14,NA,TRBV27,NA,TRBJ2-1,TGTGCCAGCAGTTTCAGCCCGCTACATAATGAGCAGTTCTTC,CASSFSPLHNEQFF
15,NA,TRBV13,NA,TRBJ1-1,TGTGCCAGCAGCTTTGGGGCCGGGGGGATCACTGAAGCTTTCTTT,CASSFGAGGITEAFF
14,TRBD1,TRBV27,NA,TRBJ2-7,TGTGCCAGCAGTTTATCGCAGGGGGCTGGCGAGCAGTACTTC,CASSLSQGAGEQYF
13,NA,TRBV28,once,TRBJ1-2,TGTGCCAGCAGTACCCGGGCTAACTATGGCTACACCTTC,CASSTRANYGYTF
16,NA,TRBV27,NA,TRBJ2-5,TGTGCCAGCAGTTTATCGTCCAGGGCTTTTTGGGAGACCCAGTACTTC,CASSLSSRAFWETQYF
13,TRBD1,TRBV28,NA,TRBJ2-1,TGTGCCAGCGGTAACACAGGGGGCTTTGAGCAGTTCTTC,CASGNTGGFEQFF
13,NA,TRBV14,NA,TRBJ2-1,TGTGCCAGCAGCCTGGGACGACACAATGAGCAGTTCTTC,CASSLGRHNEQFF
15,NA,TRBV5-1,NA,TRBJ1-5,TGCGCCAGCTCCCCGGGGGACGTTAGCAATCAGCCCCAGCATTTT,CASSPGDVSNQPQHF
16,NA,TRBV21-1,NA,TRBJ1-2,TGTGCCAGCAGCACTGAAGTCGAAGTTCCTCACTATGGCTACACCTTC,CASSTEVEVPHYGYTF